These T cell receptor beta chains were read from a single sample in a study of cytomegalovirus exposure and HLA in healthy donors. Using immunoSEQ multiplex PCR, the repertoire was profiled, and TCRdb retains in-frame clones only, with some absent. The sample shows fewer than 75,000 clones, 90% to 95% of them seen only once. What was sequenced was PBMCs. The source of these receptors is a man between 18 and 29 years old in good health and CMV-seronegative. Each CDR3 is given with its conserved first and last residue. The D gene is left open where the match is weak. Clone size is shown for a subset of rows, as once, few, many or a class of expanded clone.

>TRBV9|TRBJ1-2|NA|NA
TGTGCCAGCAGCGCATGGGGGGATAGCGTAGAAGGCTACACCTTC
CASSAWGDSVEGYTF
>TRBV30|TRBJ2-1|TRBD1|NA
TGTGCCTGGAGTCTCGGACAGGGGGTCTTCAATGAGCAGTTCTTC
CAWSLGQGVFNEQFF
>TRBV5-6|TRBJ2-2|TRBD1|few
TGTGCCAGCAGCTTCAGGACAGGCCGGCGCACCGGGGAGCTGTTTTTT
CASSFRTGRRTGELFF
>TRBV5-1|TRBJ1-6|TRBD1|once
TGCGCCAGCAGACAGGGGGCGGACTCACCCCTCCACTTT
CASRQGADSPLHF
>TRBV6-1|TRBJ1-4|TRBD1|NA
TGTGCCAGCAGTGATTCTAGAGGGACAGGGGGCTCCGAAAAACTGTTTTTT
CASSDSRGTGGSEKLFF
>TRBV30|TRBJ2-1|NA|NA
TGTGCCTGGACTACCTACAATGAGCAGTTCTTC
CAWTTYNEQFF
>TRBV6-6|TRBJ1-2|NA|NA
TGTGCCAGCAGTACGGGGGGAGGCTACACCTTC
CASSTGGGYTF
>TRBV6-5|TRBJ1-1|NA|NA
TGTGCCAGCGCCACCTTAACAGATGAAGCTTTCTTT
CASATLTDEAFF
>TRBV19|TRBJ2-2|TRBD1|NA
TGTGCCAGTAGGGACAGGCCGAACACCGGGGAGCTGTTTTTT
CASRDRPNTGELFF
>TRBV25-1|TRBJ2-1|NA|NA
TGTGCCAGCAGCCAGACAGTGAGAAATGAGCAGTTCTTC
CASSQTVRNEQFF
>TRBV6-5|TRBJ2-3|NA|NA
TGTGCCAGCAGTCTCTCTACAGATACGCAGTATTTT
CASSLSTDTQYF
>TRBV28|TRBJ2-7|TRBD2|NA
TGTGCCAGCAGCCCCCCGGGGGGGCGGATACTACTATACTTC
CASSPPGGRILLYF
>TRBV27|TRBJ1-5|TRBD1|NA
TGTGCCAGCAGTGCGGCAGGGGGCCCCGGCAATAAGGTTACCCAGCATTTT
CASSAAGGPGNKVTQHF
>TRBV5-4|TRBJ1-1|NA|NA
TGTGCCAGCAGCCTGCCCCGCGGGTCGGTGATGAACACTGAAGCTTTCTTT
CASSLPRGSVMNTEAFF
>TRBV19|TRBJ2-7|TRBD2|NA
TGTGCCAGTAAAGGACTAGCTGATTCCTACGAGCAGTACTTC
CASKGLADSYEQYF
>TRBV28|TRBJ1-1|NA|NA
TGTGCCAGCAGCTTAGCGTACGCTGAAGCTTTCTTT
CASSLAYAEAFF
>TRBV9|TRBJ2-7|NA|once
TGTGCCAGCAGTTCAGGGTTCTACGAGCAGTACTTC
CASSSGFYEQYF
>TRBV5-1|TRBJ2-3|NA|NA
TGCGCCAGCAGCCCAAGGACAGCCCGCACAGATACGCAGTATTTT
CASSPRTARTDTQYF
>TRBV5-4|TRBJ1-2|NA|once
TGTGCCAGCAGCTTAGACAGCAACTATGGCTACACCTTC
CASSLDSNYGYTF
>TRBV28|TRBJ2-2|NA|NA
TGTGCCAGCAGGTCGGGCGGGGAGCTGTTTTTT
CASRSGGELFF
>TRBV21-1|TRBJ2-3|NA|once
TGTGCCAGCAGCAAAGCGGCCGGGGTTGGCACAGATACGCAGTATTTT
CASSKAAGVGTDTQYF
>TRBV6-5|TRBJ1-1|TRBD1|NA
TGTGCCAGCAGCCGCCGACAGGGCAACACTGAAGCTTTCTTT
CASSRRQGNTEAFF
>TRBV11-2|TRBJ2-1|NA|NA
TGTGCCAGCAGTGGGGGCGGGTTGGATGAGCAGTTCTTC
CASSGGGLDEQFF
>TRBV28|TRBJ1-4|TRBD1|NA
TGTGCCAGCGTACCCGGGACAGTAGGCGAAAAACTGTTTTTT
CASVPGTVGEKLFF
>TRBV19|TRBJ1-5|NA|NA
TGTGCCAGTAGTTATCAGGCGCGGGCCGGATATAGCAATCAGCCCCAGCATTTT
CASSYQARAGYSNQPQHF
>TRBV27|TRBJ1-2|TRBD1|NA
TGTGCCAGCGCCGTACAGGGGGCGAACTATGGCTACACCTTC
CASAVQGANYGYTF
>TRBV6-1|TRBJ1-2|TRBD1|NA
TGTGCCAGCAGTGCTCAACTCGCCGGACAGGGGGCTCTCGGCTACACCTTC
CASSAQLAGQGALGYTF
>TRBV5-1|TRBJ1-2|TRBD1|NA
TGCGCCAGCAGCTTGGGAGCCGGGACAGCTTCTAACTATGGCTACACCTTC
CASSLGAGTASNYGYTF
>TRBV7-3|TRBJ2-7|NA|NA
TGTGCCAGCAGCCCCTGGGGGCGAGGGGAGCAGTACTTC
CASSPWGRGEQYF
>TRBV27|TRBJ1-2|TRBD1|NA
TGTGCCAGCAGTTTATCGTGGACAGGGAACGGCTACACCTTC
CASSLSWTGNGYTF
>TRBV30|TRBJ2-5|TRBD1|NA
TGTGCCTGGAGCGGACAGGGGAGGGAGACCCAGTACTTC
CAWSGQGRETQYF
>TRBV5-1|TRBJ2-1|TRBD1|NA
TGCGCCAGCAGCTTGGCCGGGACAGGAGCGTTGAATGAGCAGTTCTTC
CASSLAGTGALNEQFF